These 26 T cell receptor beta chains came from one sample sequenced in a study of lymphopenia after photon versus proton radiotherapy. Profiling relied on immunoSEQ multiplex PCR, and the TCRdb table lists in-frame clones only, not all of them. The repertoire holds tens of thousands of clones, around 89% seen once, with around 10% in the top ten. The sample was peripheral blood, taken from a patient treated with proton-based radiotherapy. These TCRs come from a man aged 80 or over with esophageal cancer.

The rearrangement uses TRBV6-5 and TRBJ2-5; 7 bases agree with TRBD1. This CDR3 is built from 15 residues. Germline V gene data show CDR1 as MNHEY and CDR2 as SVGAGI. V shed 5 bases and J 0 bases; nucleotides not matched to a gene: 6. DNA of the CDR3: TGTGCCAGCAGTCCCTCGACAGGGTACCAAGAGACCCAGTACTTC. This encodes CASSPSTGYQETQYF.

This clone appeared a few times. This rearrangement joins TRBV4-3 to TRBJ1-2, with a tentative D call TRBD1 (6 bases). There are 17 residues in the CDR3. V lost 0 bases and J 3 bases, leaving 17 bases between the germline ends. The germline gives CDR1 LGHNA, CDR2 YSLEER. CDR3 protein: CASSQEGGGPSDYGYTF. The CDR3 DNA reads TGCGCCAGCAGCCAAGAAGGGGGGGGCCCCTCCGACTATGGCTACACCTTC.

The chain employs TRBV6-6 and TRBJ2-3, with 9 bases identical to TRBD1. This CDR3 spans 16 amino acids. After removal of 6 bases from V and 4 bases from J, the junction contained 11 bases not matched to a gene. The germline gives CDR1 MNHNY, CDR2 SVGAGI (reference sequence). The CDR3 here is CASSRTVGQGSDTQYF. CDR3 bases: TGTGCCAGCAGCCGAACCGTAGGACAGGGGTCAGATACGCAGTATTTT.

The rearrangement uses TRBV5-4 and TRBJ2-3; 8 positions match TRBD2. The CDR3 loop spans 16 amino acids. The V gene end was trimmed by 0 bases and the J gene end by 4 bases; junction bases not matched to a gene: 7. The germline gives CDR1 SGHNT, CDR2 YYREEE (reference sequence). The CDR3 DNA is TGTGCCAGCAGCTTGGCTGTCGGGGGGGACGCAGATACGCAGTATTTT. Amino acid sequence: CASSLAVGGDADTQYF.

This clone was observed a single time. The V gene is TRBV19, the J gene TRBJ2-3; D possibly corresponds to TRBD2 (6 bases). CDR1 LNHDA and CDR2 SQIVND come from the germline V gene (reference sequence). V was shortened by 5 bases and J by 4 bases, with 16 bases between the two germline ends. There are 15 residues in the CDR3. CDR3 sequence (DNA): TGTGCCAGTAGTTTGCGGGCGGGAAGGCCAGATACGCAGTATTTT. Translating gives CASSLRAGRPDTQYF.

The V gene is TRBV4-3, the J gene TRBJ1-6; a possible D gene is TRBD1 (5 bases). CDR3 length: 16 residues. The germline CDR1 and CDR2 sequences are LGHNA and YSLEER. Trimming cost V 4 bases and J 10 bases, with 20 bases left between them. The CDR3 sequence is CASSPGPTGPNSPLHF. The CDR3 coding sequence is TGCGCCAGCAGCCCGGGACCGACGGGACCCAACTCACCCCTCCACTTT.

V is TRBV18 and J is TRBJ1-3; TRBD1 might be the D (6 bases). Trimming removed 1 base at V and 0 bases at J, with 13 bases between. The CDR3 length is 17 residues. From germline, CDR1 is KGHSH and CDR2 LQKENI. The CDR3 loop reads CASSPQAGDISGNTIYF. The CDR3 DNA reads as TGTGCCAGCTCACCACAGGCAGGGGATATCTCTGGAAACACCATATATTTT.

In this sample, this clone turned up once. The chain joins TRBV5-6 to TRBJ1-2, with 9 nucleotides matching TRBD1. V lost 5 bases, J lost 4 bases, and 3 bases stayed unmatched. Germline V gene lookup returns CDR1 SGHDT and CDR2 YYEEEE. This CDR3 spans 13 amino acids. The DNA of the CDR3 is TGTGCCAGCAGTACAGGGGGCGGCTATGGCTACACCTTC. Its translation: CASSTGGGYGYTF. Combining the CDR3 with reference TRBV5-6 and TRBJ1-2 gives the whole variable domain DAGVTQSPTHLIKTRGQQVTLRCSPKSGHDTVSWYQQALGQGPQFIFQYYEEEERQRGNFPDRFSGHQFPNYSSELNVNALLLGDSALYLCASSTGGGYGYTFGSGTRLTVV.

This chain connects TRBV7-3 to TRBJ2-7; 10 bases fit TRBD2. Germline V gene sequence: CDR1 SGHTA, CDR2 FQGTGA. The J segment lost 6 bases and the V segment lost 2 bases, leaving 4 bases of the junction unmatched. CDR3 length equals 14 residues. The CDR3 protein is CASSLDSGGFEQYF. The CDR3 nucleotides read TGTGCCAGCAGCTTAGATAGCGGGGGGTTCGAGCAGTACTTC.

This clone was seen only once. This chain links TRBV19 with TRBJ1-1; 7 positions match TRBD1. V was clipped by 4 bases and J by 0 bases; unmatched bases: 8. There are 16 residues in the CDR3. Germline CDR1 is LNHDA and CDR2 is SQIVND (reference sequence). The CDR3: CASSSHRGVMNTEAFF. The CDR3 bases are TGTGCCAGTAGTAGCCACAGGGGAGTAATGAACACTGAAGCTTTCTTT. Full variable domain (remainder filled in from reference TRBV19 and TRBJ1-1): DGGITQSPKYLFRKEGQNVTLSCEQNLNHDAMYWYRQDPGQGLRLIYYSQIVNDFQKGDIAEGYSVSREKKESFPLTVTSAQKNPTAFYLCASSSHRGVMNTEAFFGQGTRLTVV.

The V and J genes are TRBV18 and TRBJ2-7, with 7 bases fitting TRBD1. The J segment lost 3 bases and the V segment lost 2 bases, leaving 7 bases of the junction unmatched. This CDR3 comprises 15 residues. The germline V gene has CDR1 KGHSH and CDR2 LQKENI. CDR3 nucleotides: TGTGCCAGCTCACCAAGTCAGGGGGACAGCTACGAGCAGTACTTC. Translated: CASSPSQGDSYEQYF. Supplemented by reference TRBV18 and TRBJ2-7, the full variable domain reads NAGVMQNPRHLVRRRGQEARLRCSPMKGHSHVYWYRQLPEEGLKFMVYLQKENIIDESGMPKERFSAEFPKEGPSILRIQQVVRGDSAAYFCASSPSQGDSYEQYFGPGTRLTVT.

The chain's CDR3 is CASSSVRGGVYEQFF. The CDR3 nucleotides are TGTGCCAGCAGCTCGGTCAGGGGAGGTGTTTATGAGCAGTTCTTC. This chain joins TRBV11-2 and TRBJ2-1, with D perhaps assigned TRBD1 or TRBD2 (6 bases each). Trimming took off 4 bases at V and 8 bases at J, with 18 bases between the two ends. The CDR3 length is 15 residues. CDR1 is SGHAT and CDR2 is FQNNGV in the germline V gene.

The chain joins TRBV19 to TRBJ1-2; D is unclear. The CDR3 has 14 residues. Trimming cost V 10 bases and J 2 bases, with 17 bases left between them. The germline gives CDR1 LNHDA, CDR2 SQIVND (reference sequence). The CDR3 DNA reads as TGTGCCACAACACGGGGAGCTATAAACTATGGCTACACCTTC. It encodes CATTRGAINYGYTF.

To note about this clone: One end of the junction varies from germline; a read error may be responsible. This chain joins TRBV7-2 and TRBJ2-5; 8 positions match TRBD2. Per the germline V gene, CDR1 is SGHTA and CDR2 is FQGNSA. The CDR3 contains 14 residues. CDR3 loop: CASSVAGTSETQYF. CDR3 sequence (DNA): TGTGCCAGCAGCGTAGCGGGGACCTCCGAGACCCAGTACTTC.

This chain connects TRBV7-9 to TRBJ1-2; D unclear. The CDR3 totals 12 residues. The V end was cut by 1 base, the J end by 6 bases, with 6 bases between. In germline, CDR1 is SEHNR, CDR2 FQNEAQ (reference sequence). This CDR3 is CASSLEFDGYTF. CDR3 DNA sequence: TGTGCCAGCAGCTTAGAATTCGATGGCTACACCTTC.

The CDR3 spells CASSDSGQGVGYTF. CDR3 in DNA: TGTGCCAGTAGTGACTCAGGACAGGGTGTCGGCTACACCTTC. The chain employs TRBV19 and TRBJ1-2, with 8 nucleotides matching TRBD1. Germline loops: CDR1 LNHDA, CDR2 SQIVND (reference sequence). V lost 5 bases to trimming and J lost 8 bases; unmatched junction nucleotides: 10. This CDR3 has 14 amino acids.

The rearrangement uses TRBV2 and TRBJ2-5; TRBD2 is a possible D gene (6 bases). CDR3 length: 13 residues. Looked up from germline, CDR1 is SNHLY and CDR2 is FYNNEI. Trimming took off 8 bases at V and 1 base at J, with 11 bases between the two ends. The CDR3 loop reads CASFGGAQETQYF. The CDR3 DNA follows: TGTGCCAGCTTCGGAGGGGCCCAAGAGACCCAGTACTTC.

The genes are TRBV5-6 and TRBJ2-7, with a tentative D call TRBD2 (5 bases). Germline V gene lookup returns CDR1 SGHDT and CDR2 YYEEEE. The CDR3 is 13 amino acids. V was shortened by 2 bases and J by 6 bases, with 12 bases between the two germline ends. The CDR3 loop is CASSLGSSFEQYF. The CDR3 DNA reads TGTGCCAGCAGCTTAGGGAGTTCGTTCGAGCAGTACTTC.

This clone was observed once. The rearrangement links TRBV27 to TRBJ1-2; D possibly corresponds to TRBD1 (6 bases). There are 15 residues in the CDR3. In germline, CDR1 is MNHEY, CDR2 SMNVEV (reference sequence). V was clipped by 1 base and J by 8 bases, with 17 bases between them. As DNA, the CDR3 is TGTGCCAGCAGTTTATGGGGCGGGCAGGGGAAAGGCTACACCTTC. Translated: CASSLWGGQGKGYTF.

The CDR3 here is CASTGGPSYEQYF. DNA for the CDR3: TGTGCCAGCACCGGGGGCCCTTCCTACGAGCAGTACTTC. The rearrangement links TRBV28 to TRBJ2-7; D may be TRBD1 or TRBD2 (6 bases each). V lost 7 bases to trimming and J lost 1 base, with 11 bases between them. The germline gives CDR1 MDHEN, CDR2 SYDVKM. This CDR3 spans 13 amino acids.

In this sample, this clone turned up a few times. CDR3 coding DNA: TGCGCCAGCAGCCGGCTTAGCGATATTTCCTACAATGAGCAGTTCTTC. It yields the protein CASSRLSDISYNEQFF. The chain has TRBV4-1 and TRBJ2-1, with D perhaps matching TRBD2 (5 bases). V dropped 4 bases and J dropped 1 base, with 14 bases sitting between them. CDR3 length: 16 amino acids. Germline CDR1 and CDR2: MGHRA and YSYEKL.

The gene calls are TRBV7-9 and TRBJ2-7; no definite D call. The V end lost 4 bases, the J end lost 3 bases, and 4 bases lay between the germline ends. The germline V gene encodes CDR1 SEHNR and CDR2 FQNEAQ (reference sequence). The CDR3 length is 11 residues. The DNA of the CDR3 is TGTGCCAGCAGCTGGAACTACGAGCAGTACTTC. This translates into CASSWNYEQYF.

The rearrangement joins TRBV19 to TRBJ2-5, with TRBD2 matching 9 bases. J was trimmed by 4 bases and V by 5 bases; bases with no gene match: 8. The germline V gene encodes CDR1 LNHDA and CDR2 SQIVND (reference sequence). The length of the CDR3 is 15 residues. CDR3: CASSARGLAGETQYF. For the CDR3, the DNA is TGTGCCAGTAGTGCTCGGGGACTAGCAGGAGAGACCCAGTACTTC.

V and J are TRBV27 and TRBJ1-2; D gene ambiguous. Per germline, CDR1 MNHEY and CDR2 SMNVEV (reference sequence). V lost 1 base, J lost 8 bases, and 17 bases lay in between. The CDR3 has 15 amino acids. CDR3: CASSLFGGLRLGYTF. CDR3 sequence (DNA): TGTGCCAGCAGTTTATTTGGAGGCCTGAGACTGGGCTACACCTTC.

The chain couples TRBV4-1 to TRBJ1-1; D is ambiguous. This CDR3 has 14 residues. The germline V gene encodes CDR1 MGHRA and CDR2 YSYEKL. Trimming took off 0 bases at V and 8 bases at J, with 13 bases between the two ends. The CDR3 DNA is TGCGCCAGCAGCCAAGATCTGTTGGGAAGAGAAGCTTTCTTT. Its protein product is CASSQDLLGREAFF.

The chain carries TRBV4-3 and TRBJ1-4; 9 nucleotides match TRBD1. Unmatched junction bases numbered 6, after V lost 0 bases and J lost 7 bases. Germline loops: CDR1 LGHNA, CDR2 YSLEER. This CDR3 spans 16 amino acids. CDR3 region: CASSQEAGTGREKLFF. The CDR3 bases are TGCGCCAGCAGCCAAGAAGCCGGGACAGGGCGTGAAAAACTGTTTTTT.